The entry below gives a single TCR beta chain sequence along with its context. Profiled with immunoSEQ multiplex PCR; TCRdb holds only in-frame clones, not every one. This table holds 250,000 to 350,000 clones, 70% to 80% found once. This sample was taken from a study of cytotoxic CD8 clonotypes in ibrutinib-treated CLL. Background on the study: Response samples were taken after a median of around twelve months on treatment, range 6 to 36.

V gave up 4 bases and J gave up 6 bases, with 16 bases separating them. The CDR3 extends over 15 amino acids. In germline, CDR1 is ENHRY, CDR2 SYGVKD. TCR beta libraries used about 1.8 micrograms of genomic DNA from cryopreserved PBMCs. The sample in question was PBMCs, obtained at disease progression, from a patient treated with ibrutinib. The chain has TRBV10-3 and TRBJ2-1, with a weak D call TRBD1 (6 bases). The TCR sequence derives from a human donor with chronic lymphocytic leukemia. CDR3 loop: CAISVAAGVSNEQFF. Written as DNA, the CDR3 is TGTGCCATCAGTGTCGCGGCAGGGGTGAGCAATGAGCAGTTCTTC.